These T cell receptor beta chains were read from a single sample in a study of post-analysis software for immune sequencing data. In TCRdb, the PCR reads were re-called with MiXCR into one record per CDR3 protein. The data hold approximately 360,000 distinct CDR3 sequences, with roughly 38% observed a single time. Specimen: blood. The receptors were sampled from a girl aged 5 to 17 with multiple sclerosis. Each CDR3 is given with its conserved first and last residue. The D gene is left open where the match is weak. Where a row states a size, it is once, few, many or the class of an expanded clone; other rows omit it.

d_gene: NA; abundance: many; j_gene: TRBJ2-3; v_gene: TRBV7-2; CDR3nt: TGTGCCAGCAGCTTAAGGCTAGACCGCACAGATACGCAGTATTTT; CDR3aa: CASSLRLDRTDTQYF
d_gene: NA; abundance: few; j_gene: TRBJ1-1; v_gene: TRBV10-2; CDR3nt: TGCGCCAGCAGTGAGCTGGTGAACACTGAAGCTTTCTTT; CDR3aa: CASSELVNTEAFF
d_gene: NA; abundance: many; j_gene: TRBJ2-1; v_gene: TRBV28; CDR3nt: TGTGCCGTGACATCCCCCGGCTACAATGAGCAGTTCTTC; CDR3aa: CAVTSPGYNEQFF
d_gene: NA; abundance: few; j_gene: TRBJ2-5; v_gene: TRBV10-3; CDR3nt: TGTGCCATCAGTGAGGCAGGGCCAGAGACCCAGTACTTC; CDR3aa: CAISEAGPETQYF
d_gene: NA; abundance: few; j_gene: TRBJ1-1; v_gene: TRBV5-1; CDR3nt: TGCGCCAGCAGCCCTGGTCGGCGGCGAGGTATCACTGAAGCTTTCTTT; CDR3aa: CASSPGRRRGITEAFF
d_gene: TRBD1; abundance: few; j_gene: TRBJ1-2; v_gene: TRBV6-2/TRBV6-3; CDR3nt: TGTGCCAGCAGTTACTCTTCAGGGGGCGGTGGCTACACCTTC; CDR3aa: CASSYSSGGGGYTF
d_gene: NA; abundance: few; j_gene: TRBJ2-7; v_gene: TRBV14; CDR3nt: TGTGCCAGCAGCCAAGTGCGGTCCCCCGGGGAGCAGTACTTC; CDR3aa: CASSQVRSPGEQYF
d_gene: NA; abundance: NA; j_gene: TRBJ2-7; v_gene: TRBV7-2; CDR3nt: TGTGCCAGCAGCTTAGGTGACGGGGGGCTCTACGAGCAGTACTTC; CDR3aa: CASSLGDGGLYEQYF
d_gene: TRBD2; abundance: NA; j_gene: TRBJ2-5; v_gene: TRBV4-1; CDR3nt: TGCGCCAGCAGCCGAGCTCCGGGACTAGCGGGGGGGCCCTTACAAGAGACCCAGTACTTC; CDR3aa: CASSRAPGLAGGPLQETQYF
d_gene: TRBD1; abundance: NA; j_gene: TRBJ2-3; v_gene: TRBV7-3; CDR3nt: TGTGCCAGCAGCCAAGGGGCAGGGGGCCTCCCAGATACGCAGTATTTT; CDR3aa: CASSQGAGGLPDTQYF
d_gene: NA; abundance: NA; j_gene: TRBJ2-5; v_gene: TRBV18; CDR3nt: TGTGCCAGCTCACCACCGTGGGACCGTGGAGAGACCCAGTACTTC; CDR3aa: CASSPPWDRGETQYF
d_gene: NA; abundance: few; j_gene: TRBJ2-1; v_gene: TRBV10-3; CDR3nt: TGTGCCATCAGTGACTTGGGGGGGCATGAGCAGTTCTTC; CDR3aa: CAISDLGGHEQFF
d_gene: NA; abundance: few; j_gene: TRBJ2-5; v_gene: TRBV7-7; CDR3nt: TGTGCTAGCAGCTTATGGGTGGGTGAGACCCAGTACTTC; CDR3aa: CASSLWVGETQYF
d_gene: TRBD1; abundance: NA; j_gene: TRBJ1-1; v_gene: TRBV7-2; CDR3nt: TGTGCCAGCAGCTTCAACAGGGGTCAGACTGAAGCTTTCTTT; CDR3aa: CASSFNRGQTEAFF
d_gene: TRBD1; abundance: NA; j_gene: TRBJ1-5; v_gene: TRBV12-3/TRBV12-4; CDR3nt: TGTGCCAGCAGGGAGACAGGGGGGAGTCAGCCCCAGCATTTT; CDR3aa: CASRETGGSQPQHF
d_gene: NA; abundance: NA; j_gene: TRBJ2-3; v_gene: TRBV7-2; CDR3nt: TGTGCCAGCAGCGCCCCGAGAGGGGGGGGAGGTTCGCAGTATTTT; CDR3aa: CASSAPRGGGGSQYF
d_gene: NA; abundance: NA; j_gene: TRBJ2-3; v_gene: TRBV20-1; CDR3nt: TGCAGTGCAAGGTCCCGTCAGCATTCAGATACGCAGTATTTT; CDR3aa: CSARSRQHSDTQYF
d_gene: NA; abundance: few; j_gene: TRBJ1-2; v_gene: TRBV2; CDR3nt: TGTGCCAGCAGAGGGCTGGTCTATGGCTACACCTTC; CDR3aa: CASRGLVYGYTF
d_gene: TRBD2; abundance: many; j_gene: TRBJ2-1; v_gene: TRBV4-1; CDR3nt: TGCGCCAGCAGCCGCGCCGTGGGTCGGGGGGGCCTCAATGAGCAGTTCTTC; CDR3aa: CASSRAVGRGGLNEQFF
d_gene: NA; abundance: NA; j_gene: TRBJ1-6; v_gene: TRBV28; CDR3nt: TGTGCCAGCAGCCCGGAGGACTGGTCACCCCTCCACTTT; CDR3aa: CASSPEDWSPLHF
d_gene: NA; abundance: few; j_gene: TRBJ2-3; v_gene: TRBV7-2; CDR3nt: TGTGCCAGCAGCTTAGCGGGGGGGCCGAGCACAGATACGCAGTATTTT; CDR3aa: CASSLAGGPSTDTQYF